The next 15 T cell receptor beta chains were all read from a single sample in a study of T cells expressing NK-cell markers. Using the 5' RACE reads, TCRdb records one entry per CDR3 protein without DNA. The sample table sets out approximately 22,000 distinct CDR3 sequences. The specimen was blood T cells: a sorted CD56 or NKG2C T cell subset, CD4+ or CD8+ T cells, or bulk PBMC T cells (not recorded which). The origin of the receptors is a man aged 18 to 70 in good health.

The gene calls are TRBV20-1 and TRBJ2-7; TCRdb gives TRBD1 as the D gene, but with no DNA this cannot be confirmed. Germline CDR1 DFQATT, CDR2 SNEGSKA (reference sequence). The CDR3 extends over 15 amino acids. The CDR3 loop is CSATDWGGSSYEQYF.

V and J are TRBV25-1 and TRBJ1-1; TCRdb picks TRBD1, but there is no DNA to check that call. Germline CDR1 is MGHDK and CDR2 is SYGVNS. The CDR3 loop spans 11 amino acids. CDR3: CASSRDRGAFF. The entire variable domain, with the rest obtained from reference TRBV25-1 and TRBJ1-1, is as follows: EADIYQTPRYLVIGTGKKITLECSQTMGHDKMYWYQQDPGMELHLIHYSYGVNSTEKGDLSSESTVSRIRTEHFPLTLESARPSHTSQYLCASSRDRGAFFGQGTRLTVV.

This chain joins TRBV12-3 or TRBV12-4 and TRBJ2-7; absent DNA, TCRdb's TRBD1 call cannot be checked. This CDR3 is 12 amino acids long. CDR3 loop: CASSRGTGEQYF.

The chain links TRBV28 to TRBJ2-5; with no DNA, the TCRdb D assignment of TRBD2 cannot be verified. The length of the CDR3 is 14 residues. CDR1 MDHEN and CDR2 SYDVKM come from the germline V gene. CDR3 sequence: CASSFLAGRETQYF.

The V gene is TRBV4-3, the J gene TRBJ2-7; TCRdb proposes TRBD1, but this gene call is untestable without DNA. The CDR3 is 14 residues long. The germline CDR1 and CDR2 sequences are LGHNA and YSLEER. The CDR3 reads CASSQGRQGYEQYF.

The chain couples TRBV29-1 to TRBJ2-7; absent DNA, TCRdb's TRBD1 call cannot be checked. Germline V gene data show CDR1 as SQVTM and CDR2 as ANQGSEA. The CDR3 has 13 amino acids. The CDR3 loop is CSVEYRARDGQYF.

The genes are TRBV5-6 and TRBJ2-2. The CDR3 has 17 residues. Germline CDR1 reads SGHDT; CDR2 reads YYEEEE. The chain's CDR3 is CASSLGRVGVHTGELFF.

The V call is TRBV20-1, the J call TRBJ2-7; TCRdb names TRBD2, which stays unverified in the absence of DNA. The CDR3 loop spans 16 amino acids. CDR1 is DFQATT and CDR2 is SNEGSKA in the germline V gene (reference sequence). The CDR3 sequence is CSARTPAGGFSYEQYF.

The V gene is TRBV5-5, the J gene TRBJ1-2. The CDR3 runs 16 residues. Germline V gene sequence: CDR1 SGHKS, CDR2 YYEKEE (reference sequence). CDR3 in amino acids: CASTWGIYGGDYGYTF.

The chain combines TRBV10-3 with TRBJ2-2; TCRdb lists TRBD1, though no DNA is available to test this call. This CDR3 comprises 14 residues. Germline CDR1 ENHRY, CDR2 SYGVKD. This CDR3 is CAISARTDTGELFF.

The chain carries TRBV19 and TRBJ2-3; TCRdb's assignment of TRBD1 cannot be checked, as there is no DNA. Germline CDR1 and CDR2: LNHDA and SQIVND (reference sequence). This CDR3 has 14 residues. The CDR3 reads CASTKGGSGGTQYF.

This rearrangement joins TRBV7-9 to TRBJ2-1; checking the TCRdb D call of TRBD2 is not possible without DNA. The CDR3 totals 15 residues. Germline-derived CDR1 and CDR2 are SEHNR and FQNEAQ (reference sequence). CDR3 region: CASSLSSGRAGEQFF.

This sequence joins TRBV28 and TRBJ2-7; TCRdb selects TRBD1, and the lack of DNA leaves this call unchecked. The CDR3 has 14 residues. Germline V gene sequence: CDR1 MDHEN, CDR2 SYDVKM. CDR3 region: CASRGGTGDYEQYF.

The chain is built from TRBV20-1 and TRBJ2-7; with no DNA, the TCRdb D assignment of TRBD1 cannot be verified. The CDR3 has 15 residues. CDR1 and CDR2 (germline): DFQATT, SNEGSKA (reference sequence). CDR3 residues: CSARDLRTDYYEQYF.

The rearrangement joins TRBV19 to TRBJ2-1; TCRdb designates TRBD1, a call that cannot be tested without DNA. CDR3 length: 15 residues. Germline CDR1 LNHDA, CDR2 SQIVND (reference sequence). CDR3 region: CASTISGQVNREQFF.